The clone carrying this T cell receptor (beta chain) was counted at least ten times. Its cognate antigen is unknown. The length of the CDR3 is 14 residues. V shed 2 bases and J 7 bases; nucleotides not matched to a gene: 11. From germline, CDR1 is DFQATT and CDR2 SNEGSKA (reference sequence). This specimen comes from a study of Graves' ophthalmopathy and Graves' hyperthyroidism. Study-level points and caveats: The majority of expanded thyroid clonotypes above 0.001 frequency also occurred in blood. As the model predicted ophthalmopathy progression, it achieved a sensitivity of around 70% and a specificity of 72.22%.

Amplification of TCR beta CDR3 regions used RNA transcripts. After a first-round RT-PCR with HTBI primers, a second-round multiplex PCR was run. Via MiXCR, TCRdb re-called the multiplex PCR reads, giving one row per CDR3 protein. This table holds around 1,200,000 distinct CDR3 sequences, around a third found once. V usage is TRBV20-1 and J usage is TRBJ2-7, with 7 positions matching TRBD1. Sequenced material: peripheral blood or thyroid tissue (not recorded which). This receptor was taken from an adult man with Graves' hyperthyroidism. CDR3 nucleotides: TGCAGTGCTAGAACTAGGACAGGACCTGGGGAGCAGTACTTC. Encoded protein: CSARTRTGPGEQYF.